This T cell receptor beta chain was found in a study of blood T cell repertoires in COVID-19 (dated by TCRdb to 2018 to 2021). Turning to the overall study: Samples from collaborators originated in the United States, Italy and Spain and spanned both the acute and convalescent phases of COVID-19. The prospective study material was composed of cDNA or gDNA derived from T cells, B-cell-depleted T cells, or PBMCs. Deeply sampled blood TCRbeta repertoires from subjects exposed to, actively infected with, or recovered from COVID-19 were included in the dataset. A freely available public database, intended as a resource for researchers studying the immune response to SARS-CoV-2, is where the repertoires were released. Samples came from the ongoing ImmuneRACE study (first 160 participants) plus 1,254 subjects from 6 global collaborators. Nearly every sample came with metadata listing a de-identified subject ID, COVID-19 status, age in years and sex. Where available, HLA class I and class II types were obtained from metadata supplied by the sample provider rather than from assay-based typing.

Collaborating institutions collected whole blood in K2EDTA tubes following their own protocols. For TCRbeta analysis, collaborator samples were shipped as frozen whole blood, as isolated PBMCs, or as DNA extracted from either sample type. The immunoSEQ Assay, a bias-controlled multiplex PCR, was used to amplify TCRbeta CDR3 regions from genomic DNA. Processing in the source paper ran as follows. Nucleated cell counts per sample were estimated from amplification of reference gene primers within the assay. Sequence reads were collapsed and filtered to measure the absolute abundance of every unique TCRbeta CDR3 rearrangement. For each sample, productive Simpson clonality was calculated as the square root of Simpson's diversity index over productive rearrangements. Sourced from immuneACCESS, this table was stored by TCRdb with only in-frame sequences that have V and J called. A share of the clones is absent; for the studies checked, an unresolved V gene accounts for under half, and the remainder has no known explanation. That table is the source of V, J and clone size, and D and trimming were worked out from the DNA. The sample yields some 250,000 clones; more than 65% were counted once. The ten most abundant clones make up roughly 3.1% of the sample.

Study-level results and caveats: The quantity of clinical and demographic metadata differed by source and by participant and was supplied without curation.

Points on this clone: Its recognized antigen is unknown. Per-base quality was not reported, and no clone a single base away is much larger than it.

The junction carries 15 bases between V and J, which are trimmed by 4 bases and 5 bases respectively. Looking up the germline V gene yields CDR1 SGHRS and CDR2 YFSETQ. There are 14 amino acids in the CDR3, from cysteine to phenylalanine inclusive. The DNA shown is the 42-base CDR3, in frame from base 1. Specimen: peripheral blood. The sequence joins TRBV5-1 to TRBJ2-5, and the D gene may be TRBD2, 6 bases matching. The clonotype was recovered from a woman younger than 30 with acute or convalescent COVID-19. The nucleotides read TGCGCCAGCAGCACCGGGGGACCGGGGGAGACCCAGTACTTC. Translation gives CASSTGGPGETQYF.